This TCR beta chain was observed in a study of blood T cell repertoires in COVID-19. Clinical histories supplied by participants themselves formed the basis of cohort assignment. How the authors handled the data: How many nucleated cells were present was estimated from reference gene primer amplification. Clones were sequenced by immunoSEQ multiplex PCR, and TCRdb holds only the in-frame ones, with some missing. That table is the source of V, J and clone size, and D and trimming were worked out from the DNA. The table shows around 300,000 clones, with around 87% occurring only once. The V gene's germline CDR1 is SGHRS and CDR2 YFSETQ. The CDR3 is 18 amino acids. J gave up 0 bases and V 1 base, and 9 bases lay outside the gene matches.

The specimen was PBMCs or T cells enriched from blood (not recorded which). This receptor was taken from a woman aged 18 to 35 who had recovered from COVID-19. V and J are TRBV5-1 and TRBJ2-3, with 9 bases lining up with TRBD2. This CDR3 is CASSLSAGGSLSTDTQYF. The DNA for the CDR3 is TGCGCCAGCAGCTTGTCAGCGGGGGGATCTCTGAGCACAGATACGCAGTATTTT.